The sequence of this T cell receptor beta chain was determined in a study of T cell repertoires in cytomegalovirus infection. MiXCR, applied by TCRdb to the reads, yields one record per CDR3 protein. The table lists roughly 120,000 distinct CDR3 sequences, roughly 30% of them singletons. As for this clonotype: Its antigen is as yet unknown.

Germline-derived CDR1 and CDR2 are ENHRY and SYGVKD. The ends lost 10 bases at V and 1 base at J; junction bases unmatched: 15. This CDR3 has 17 amino acids. The TCR was taken from a human donor in good health (CMV status not recorded). Some clones in this sample may be carry-over from other donors' samples. The sequences come from CD8+ T cells from cultured PBMCs, collected from culture after CMV antigen stimulation. The chain carries TRBV10-3 and TRBJ1-5; 8 bases are a match to TRBD1. The CDR3 protein is CATTDTQGAGSNQPQHF. CDR3 bases: TGTGCCACCACGGACACTCAGGGGGCCGGGAGCAATCAGCCCCAGCATTTT.